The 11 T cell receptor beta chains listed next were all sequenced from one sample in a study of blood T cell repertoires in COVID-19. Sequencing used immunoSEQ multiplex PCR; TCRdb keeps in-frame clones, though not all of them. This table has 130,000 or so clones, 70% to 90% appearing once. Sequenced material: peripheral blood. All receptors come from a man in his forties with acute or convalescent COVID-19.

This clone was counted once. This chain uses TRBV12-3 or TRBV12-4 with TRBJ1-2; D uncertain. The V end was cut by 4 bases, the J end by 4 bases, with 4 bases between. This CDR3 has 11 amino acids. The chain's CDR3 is CASSYSYGYTF. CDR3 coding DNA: TGTGCCAGCAGTTACAGCTATGGCTACACCTTC.

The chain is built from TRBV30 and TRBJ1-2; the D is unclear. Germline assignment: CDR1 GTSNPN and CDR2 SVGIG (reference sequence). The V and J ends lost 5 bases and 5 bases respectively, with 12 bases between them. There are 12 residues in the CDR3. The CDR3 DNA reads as TGTGCCTGGCAAGACACAACTTATGGCTACACCTTC. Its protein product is CAWQDTTYGYTF.

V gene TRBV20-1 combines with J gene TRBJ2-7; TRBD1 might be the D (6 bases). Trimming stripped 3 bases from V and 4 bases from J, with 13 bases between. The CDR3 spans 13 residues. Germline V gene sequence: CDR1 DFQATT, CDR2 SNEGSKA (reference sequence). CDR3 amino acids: CSASPRGRYEQYF. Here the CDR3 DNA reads TGCAGTGCTAGTCCCAGGGGCCGTTACGAGCAGTACTTC.

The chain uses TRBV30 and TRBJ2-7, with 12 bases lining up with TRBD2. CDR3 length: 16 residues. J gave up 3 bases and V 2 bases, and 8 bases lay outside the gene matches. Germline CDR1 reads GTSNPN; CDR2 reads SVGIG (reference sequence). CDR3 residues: CAWSPPRLAGVYEQYF. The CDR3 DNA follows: TGTGCCTGGAGTCCGCCAAGACTAGCGGGAGTCTACGAGCAGTACTTC.

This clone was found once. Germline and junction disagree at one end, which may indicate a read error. In nucleotides, the CDR3 is TGTGCCAGCGGCCTCACAGGGGGCTCCGACGAGCAGTACTTC. It encodes CASGLTGGSDEQYF. The rearrangement uses TRBV2 and TRBJ2-7, with TRBD1 identical over 9 bases. CDR1 is SNHLY and CDR2 is FYNNEI in the germline V gene. This CDR3 contains 14 residues.

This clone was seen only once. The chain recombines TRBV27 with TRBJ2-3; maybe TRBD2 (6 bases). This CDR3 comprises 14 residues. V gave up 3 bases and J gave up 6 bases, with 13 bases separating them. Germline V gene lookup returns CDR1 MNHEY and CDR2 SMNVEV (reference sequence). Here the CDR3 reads CASSLLAAPDTQYF. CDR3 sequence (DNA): TGTGCCAGCAGTTTGTTAGCGGCACCGGATACGCAGTATTTT.

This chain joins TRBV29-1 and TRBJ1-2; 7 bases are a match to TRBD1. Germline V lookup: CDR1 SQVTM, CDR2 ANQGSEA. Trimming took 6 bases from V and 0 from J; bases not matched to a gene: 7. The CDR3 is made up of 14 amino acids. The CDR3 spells CSVAGTAPNYGYTF. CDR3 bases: TGCAGCGTAGCCGGGACAGCCCCTAACTATGGCTACACCTTC.

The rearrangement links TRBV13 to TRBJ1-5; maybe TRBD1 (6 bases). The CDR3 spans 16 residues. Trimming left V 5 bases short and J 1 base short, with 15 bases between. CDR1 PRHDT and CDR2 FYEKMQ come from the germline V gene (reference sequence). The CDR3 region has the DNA TGTGCCAGCAGCCTCCGGGGACAAGGGAGCAATCAGCCCCAGCATTTT. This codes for CASSLRGQGSNQPQHF. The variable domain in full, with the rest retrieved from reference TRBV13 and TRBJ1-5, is AAGVIQSPRHLIKEKRETATLKCYPIPRHDTVYWYQQGPGQDPQFLISFYEKMQSDKGSIPDRFSAQQFSDYHSELNMSSLELGDSALYFCASSLRGQGSNQPQHFGDGTRLSIL.

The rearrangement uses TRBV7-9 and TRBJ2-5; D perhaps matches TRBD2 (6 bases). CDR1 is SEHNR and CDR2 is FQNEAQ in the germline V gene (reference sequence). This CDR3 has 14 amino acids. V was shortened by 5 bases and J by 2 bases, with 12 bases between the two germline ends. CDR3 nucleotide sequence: TGTGCCAGCAGCCGGATGACTAGTCAAGAGACCCAGTACTTC. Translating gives CASSRMTSQETQYF.

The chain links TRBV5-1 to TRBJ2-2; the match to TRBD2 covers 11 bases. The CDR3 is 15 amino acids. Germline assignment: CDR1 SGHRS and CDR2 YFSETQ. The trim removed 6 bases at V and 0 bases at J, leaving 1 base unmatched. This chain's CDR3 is CASKLAGANTGELFF. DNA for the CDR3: TGCGCCAGCAAACTAGCGGGGGCGAACACCGGGGAGCTGTTTTTT.

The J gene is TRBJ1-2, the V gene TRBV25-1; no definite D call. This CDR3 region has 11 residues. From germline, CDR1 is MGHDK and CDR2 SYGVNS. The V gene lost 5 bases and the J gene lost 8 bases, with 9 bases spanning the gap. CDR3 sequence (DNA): TGTGCCAGCAGTCAACACGGGGGCTACACCTTC. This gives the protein CASSQHGGYTF.